This T cell receptor beta chain stems from a study of T cell responses to AZD1222 COVID-19 vaccine. Germline assignment: CDR1 SGHRS and CDR2 YFSETQ. The CDR3 is 15 amino acids. J lost 4 bases, V lost 4 bases, and 7 bases had no gene match. Study results and caveats: Every sample of the repertoires postdated the peak T cell response.

The method was immunoSEQ multiplex PCR; TCRdb's version includes in-frame clones alone and lacks a portion of them. The sample carries around 140,000 clones, roughly nine tenths recorded once. Notes on this clone: Its matching antigen is unknown.

This specimen consisted of peripheral blood, obtained on day 0 of AZD1222 vaccination. The sequence derives from an adult in good health. This chain links TRBV5-1 with TRBJ1-4; 7 bases are shared with TRBD1. CDR3 nucleotides: TGCGCCAGCAGCAAAGGGACAGACTTTAATGAAAAACTGTTTTTT. It is translated as CASSKGTDFNEKLFF.